This is a list of T cell receptor beta chains from one sample in a study of cytomegalovirus exposure and HLA in healthy donors. The data were produced by immunoSEQ multiplex PCR, yet TCRdb's version contains in-frame clones alone and is incomplete. The sample lists roughly 93,000 clones, approximately 83% occurring once. Sequenced input: PBMCs. All receptors derive from a middle-aged man in good health and CMV-seronegative. Each CDR3 is given with its conserved first and last residue. Each record gives: CDR3 protein, CDR3 DNA, clone size, D gene, V gene, J gene. D genes are given only for firm matches. A row's size may be missing; if present it is once, few, many or a size class.

CDR3 protein: CASSGGTGVQETQYF; CDR3 DNA: TGTGCCAGCAGTGGAGGGACAGGGGTCCAAGAGACCCAGTACTTC; clone size: -; D gene: TRBD1; V gene: TRBV25-1; J gene: TRBJ2-5
CDR3 protein: CASTEDAGYSYGYTF; CDR3 DNA: TGTGCCAGCACCGAGGATGCAGGGTATTCCTATGGCTACACCTTC; clone size: -; D gene: -; V gene: TRBV6-1; J gene: TRBJ1-2
CDR3 protein: CASSLSGVSGNTIYF; CDR3 DNA: TGCGCCAGCAGCTTGTCAGGGGTCTCTGGAAACACCATATATTTT; clone size: -; D gene: -; V gene: TRBV5-1; J gene: TRBJ1-3
CDR3 protein: CASSQGLEGASSYEQYF; CDR3 DNA: TGCGCCAGCAGCCAGGGGCTTGAAGGGGCCTCATCCTACGAGCAGTACTTC; clone size: -; D gene: -; V gene: TRBV4-3; J gene: TRBJ2-7
CDR3 protein: CSVEDQGQEKLFF; CDR3 DNA: TGCAGCGTTGAGGATCAGGGTCAGGAAAAACTGTTTTTT; clone size: -; D gene: -; V gene: TRBV29-1; J gene: TRBJ1-4
CDR3 protein: CASSMHRTNTGELFF; CDR3 DNA: TGTGCCAGTAGTATGCACAGGACGAACACCGGGGAGCTGTTTTTT; clone size: -; D gene: -; V gene: TRBV19; J gene: TRBJ2-2
CDR3 protein: CASSQERELLVFF; CDR3 DNA: TGCGCCAGCAGCCAAGAGCGGGAACTATTGGTTTTCTTT; clone size: -; D gene: -; V gene: TRBV4-3; J gene: TRBJ1-1
CDR3 protein: CASSYSRENTEAFF; CDR3 DNA: TGTGCCAGCAGTTACTCTCGGGAGAACACTGAAGCTTTCTTT; clone size: -; D gene: -; V gene: TRBV6-5; J gene: TRBJ1-1
CDR3 protein: CASRPPSAGSGNTIYF; CDR3 DNA: TGTGCCAGCAGACCACCCTCGGCGGGCTCTGGAAACACCATATATTTT; clone size: -; D gene: -; V gene: TRBV6-6; J gene: TRBJ1-3
CDR3 protein: CARLTGGYEQYF; CDR3 DNA: TGTGCCAGGTTGACAGGGGGCTACGAGCAGTACTTC; clone size: once; D gene: TRBD1; V gene: TRBV7-6; J gene: TRBJ2-7
CDR3 protein: CASSSNPGTQYF; CDR3 DNA: TGTGCCAGCAGCTCCAACCCAGGGACCCAGTACTTC; clone size: few; D gene: -; V gene: TRBV7-2; J gene: TRBJ2-5
CDR3 protein: CASSYSGQSKNIQYF; CDR3 DNA: TGTGCCAGCAGTTACTCGGGACAGAGCAAAAACATTCAGTACTTC; clone size: once; D gene: TRBD1; V gene: TRBV6-6; J gene: TRBJ2-4
CDR3 protein: CASRFAGQPQHF; CDR3 DNA: TGTGCCAGTAGGTTCGCCGGGCAGCCCCAGCATTTT; clone size: once; D gene: -; V gene: TRBV19; J gene: TRBJ1-5
CDR3 protein: CASSPGQGAVNYGYTF; CDR3 DNA: TGTGCCAGCTCACCGGGACAGGGGGCCGTTAACTATGGCTACACCTTC; clone size: -; D gene: TRBD1; V gene: TRBV18; J gene: TRBJ1-2
CDR3 protein: CASSSDRHTEAFF; CDR3 DNA: TGCGCCAGCAGCTCGGACAGGCACACTGAAGCTTTCTTT; clone size: few; D gene: TRBD1; V gene: TRBV5-1; J gene: TRBJ1-1
CDR3 protein: CAIRPGTSGETQYF; CDR3 DNA: TGTGCCATCAGACCCGGGACTAGCGGAGAGACCCAGTACTTC; clone size: -; D gene: TRBD2; V gene: TRBV10-3; J gene: TRBJ2-5
CDR3 protein: CASSSPRGQGNEQYF; CDR3 DNA: TGTGCCAGCAGCTCTCCCAGGGGACAGGGCAACGAGCAGTACTTC; clone size: few; D gene: TRBD1; V gene: TRBV7-9; J gene: TRBJ2-7
CDR3 protein: CASRTTGGFINSGNTIYF; CDR3 DNA: TGTGCCAGCAGGACTACGGGGGGCTTTATCAACTCTGGAAACACCATATATTTT; clone size: -; D gene: -; V gene: TRBV2; J gene: TRBJ1-3
CDR3 protein: CASSPEDGSPFFGEQFF; CDR3 DNA: TGTGCCAGCAGCCCGGAGGATGGCTCACCTTTTTTCGGAGAGCAGTTCTTC; clone size: -; D gene: -; V gene: TRBV4-2; J gene: TRBJ2-1
CDR3 protein: CASSFANSYNEQFF; CDR3 DNA: TGTGCCAGCAGCTTCGCGAATTCCTACAATGAGCAGTTCTTC; clone size: once; D gene: -; V gene: TRBV7-9; J gene: TRBJ2-1
CDR3 protein: CASWPGTVVSYEQYF; CDR3 DNA: TGTGCCAGCTGGCCCGGGACAGTCGTATCCTACGAGCAGTACTTC; clone size: -; D gene: TRBD1; V gene: TRBV28; J gene: TRBJ2-7
CDR3 protein: CATSGTGDYSPLHF; CDR3 DNA: TGTGCCACTTCCGGGACAGGCGACTATTCACCCCTCCACTTT; clone size: -; D gene: TRBD1; V gene: TRBV19; J gene: TRBJ1-6
CDR3 protein: CASSLNGQMNTEAFF; CDR3 DNA: TGTGCCAGCAGCTTAAATGGACAAATGAACACTGAAGCTTTCTTT; clone size: -; D gene: -; V gene: TRBV7-9; J gene: TRBJ1-1
CDR3 protein: CASRRGAAYEQYF; CDR3 DNA: TGTGCCAGTCGGCGGGGGGCCGCCTACGAGCAGTACTTC; clone size: few; D gene: TRBD2; V gene: TRBV19; J gene: TRBJ2-7
CDR3 protein: CASSPSWNRADGYTF; CDR3 DNA: TGTGCCAGCAGCCCATCCTGGAACAGGGCGGATGGCTACACCTTC; clone size: once; D gene: -; V gene: TRBV5-4; J gene: TRBJ1-2
CDR3 protein: CASSSDIDTEAFF; CDR3 DNA: TGTGCCAGCAGCTCCGATATAGACACTGAAGCTTTCTTT; clone size: -; D gene: -; V gene: TRBV7-9; J gene: TRBJ1-1
CDR3 protein: CASSLFRRGPETQYF; CDR3 DNA: TGTGCCAGCAGTTTATTCAGAAGAGGGCCGGAGACCCAGTACTTC; clone size: -; D gene: -; V gene: TRBV27; J gene: TRBJ2-5
CDR3 protein: CAWSVPGLAVFTGELFF; CDR3 DNA: TGTGCCTGGAGTGTACCGGGACTAGCGGTTTTCACCGGGGAGCTGTTTTTT; clone size: -; D gene: TRBD2; V gene: TRBV30; J gene: TRBJ2-2
CDR3 protein: CASSLALAGATDTQYF; CDR3 DNA: TGTGCCAGCAGCTTAGCGCTAGCGGGGGCTACAGATACGCAGTATTTT; clone size: -; D gene: TRBD2; V gene: TRBV7-9; J gene: TRBJ2-3
CDR3 protein: CAISGPLQEHAPNSPLHF; CDR3 DNA: TGTGCCATCAGTGGACCCCTCCAGGAACACGCTCCTAATTCACCCCTCCACTTT; clone size: -; D gene: -; V gene: TRBV10-3; J gene: TRBJ1-6
CDR3 protein: CASSQQFLGEQYF; CDR3 DNA: TGCGCCAGCAGCCAACAATTTCTAGGCGAGCAGTACTTC; clone size: -; D gene: -; V gene: TRBV4-1; J gene: TRBJ2-7
CDR3 protein: CASSQVGRRYEQYF; CDR3 DNA: TGCGCCAGCAGCCAAGTGGGGAGGAGGTACGAGCAGTACTTC; clone size: -; D gene: -; V gene: TRBV4-1; J gene: TRBJ2-7
CDR3 protein: CASSPTGFASNQPQHF; CDR3 DNA: TGTGCCAGCAGCCCCACAGGGTTTGCGAGCAATCAGCCCCAGCATTTT; clone size: -; D gene: -; V gene: TRBV7-6; J gene: TRBJ1-5
CDR3 protein: CASSPTGFGYGYTF; CDR3 DNA: TGTGCCAGCAGCCCGACAGGGTTTGGCTATGGCTACACCTTC; clone size: -; D gene: TRBD1; V gene: TRBV5-4; J gene: TRBJ1-2
CDR3 protein: CASSFSQGNFEKLFF; CDR3 DNA: TGTGCCAGCAGTTTCTCTCAGGGGAACTTCGAAAAACTGTTTTTT; clone size: -; D gene: -; V gene: TRBV28; J gene: TRBJ1-4
CDR3 protein: CASSQGVSREAFF; CDR3 DNA: TGCGCCAGCAGCCAAGGAGTAAGCAGGGAAGCTTTCTTT; clone size: few; D gene: -; V gene: TRBV4-3; J gene: TRBJ1-1
CDR3 protein: CSSSPDTVYYTF; CDR3 DNA: TGTTCCAGCAGCCCAGATACAGTTTACTACACCTTC; clone size: -; D gene: -; V gene: TRBV7-9; J gene: TRBJ1-2
CDR3 protein: CASSLLQSCGYTF; CDR3 DNA: TGTGCCAGCAGCTTATTACAATCCTGTGGCTACACCTTC; clone size: -; D gene: -; V gene: TRBV5-8; J gene: TRBJ1-2
CDR3 protein: CASSVEIDQPQHF; CDR3 DNA: TGTGCCAGCAGCGTAGAGATAGATCAGCCCCAGCATTTT; clone size: few; D gene: -; V gene: TRBV9; J gene: TRBJ1-5
CDR3 protein: CASSSGEHQETQYF; CDR3 DNA: TGTGCCAGCAGTTCCGGGGAGCACCAAGAGACCCAGTACTTC; clone size: -; D gene: -; V gene: TRBV7-9; J gene: TRBJ2-5
CDR3 protein: CASSLIGGGFAGELFF; CDR3 DNA: TGTGCCAGCAGCTTAATTGGCGGGGGGTTCGCCGGGGAGCTGTTTTTT; clone size: -; D gene: TRBD2; V gene: TRBV7-3; J gene: TRBJ2-2
CDR3 protein: CASSLVRGNGGTEAFF; CDR3 DNA: TGTGCCAGCAGCTTAGTACGGGGGAATGGGGGCACTGAAGCTTTCTTT; clone size: -; D gene: -; V gene: TRBV11-2; J gene: TRBJ1-1
CDR3 protein: CASSHPQTDTQYF; CDR3 DNA: TGCGCCAGCAGCCACCCCCAAACAGATACGCAGTATTTT; clone size: few; D gene: -; V gene: TRBV4-1; J gene: TRBJ2-3
CDR3 protein: CATSRAQGATDTQYF; CDR3 DNA: TGTGCCACCAGCAGGGCACAGGGGGCAACAGATACGCAGTATTTT; clone size: -; D gene: TRBD1; V gene: TRBV15; J gene: TRBJ2-3
CDR3 protein: CASSPDREGRTEAFF; CDR3 DNA: TGTGCCAGTAGTCCGGACAGGGAGGGTCGAACTGAAGCTTTCTTT; clone size: -; D gene: TRBD1; V gene: TRBV19; J gene: TRBJ1-1